A selection of T cell receptor beta chains follows, all from one sample in a study of cytotoxic CD8 clonotypes in ibrutinib-treated CLL. The method was immunoSEQ multiplex PCR; TCRdb's version includes in-frame clones alone and lacks a portion of them. The table shows about 130,000 clones, with about four fifths occurring only once. The material sequenced was PBMCs, taken after 12 months of ibrutinib treatment. These receptors were obtained from a human donor with chronic lymphocytic leukemia. Both conserved end residues are part of each CDR3. The D gene is left open where the match is weak.

TRBJ1-1	TRBD1	TRBV5-1	CASSPGTGGMAHFF
TRBJ1-2	.	TRBV6-5	CASSRTEYYGYTF
TRBJ1-1	TRBD1	TRBV5-1	CASSPTGGHTEAFF
TRBJ2-2	.	TRBV4-1	CASSQDRPLAANTGELFF
TRBJ1-2	.	TRBV5-1	CASSSKQGRGYTF
TRBJ2-4	.	TRBV5-1	CASSYDGLVAKNIQYF
TRBJ1-4	.	TRBV7-9	CASSFTGNNEKLFF
TRBJ1-3	.	TRBV7-2	CASSLNRAGSGNTIYF
TRBJ2-4	.	TRBV10-3	CAISESRQAGTKNIQYF
TRBJ2-1	.	TRBV30	CASTLAGYNEQFF
TRBJ1-2	.	TRBV5-1	CASSLSVTTNYGYTF
TRBJ2-6	.	TRBV7-9	CASSPTGSGANVLTF
TRBJ2-1	TRBD2	TRBV4-2	CASRDGTSGTYNEQFF
TRBJ2-2	TRBD2	TRBV7-9	CASSLVGLAGGNTGELFF
TRBJ1-2	.	TRBV6-5	CASSTTTSTYGYTF
TRBJ2-7	.	TRBV28	CASRTSYEQYF
TRBJ1-1	.	TRBV28	CASSPYPAASWGTEAFF